Each of the 22 T cell receptor beta chains below was sequenced from the same sample in a study of Ad26.COV2.S vaccination and SARS-CoV-2 variants. The sample's treatment: about 20 received Ad26.COV2.S at low or high dose, single or two shots; 5 received placebo; per-sample allocation not given. Sampling took place 63 days after the first vaccine or placebo injection. Repertoires were generated with immunoSEQ multiplex PCR, while TCRdb's copy carries only in-frame clones and drops some. The sample gives some 640,000 clones, about 89% of which show up once; approximately 1.5% is in the top ten. Sequenced here: peripheral blood, sampled in a trial of Ad26.COV2.S vaccine versus placebo. These receptors came from a person aged 18 to 65 who received the Ad26.COV2.S COVID-19 vaccine or a placebo.

The V call is TRBV2, the J call TRBJ1-2, with 9 bases matching TRBD1. V lost 5 bases and J lost 2; bases outside the gene matches: 3. The CDR3 spans 14 residues. CDR1 and CDR2 from the germline V gene are SNHLY and FYNNEI. CDR3 sequence reads: CASSPGTGNYGYTF. The CDR3 DNA reads as TGTGCCAGCAGTCCCGGGACAGGGAACTATGGCTACACCTTC.

This clone was recorded only once. The CDR3 protein is CASRTGGYTF. The CDR3 DNA reads as TGTGCCAGCAGAACGGGTGGCTACACCTTC. The chain carries TRBV2 and TRBJ1-2; the D is unclear. The germline CDR1 and CDR2 sequences are SNHLY and FYNNEI. CDR3 length: 10 amino acids. The V end lost 6 bases, the J end lost 7 bases, and 6 bases lay between the germline ends.

This clone was seen only once. J is TRBJ2-1 and V is TRBV9; 9 bases line up with TRBD2. V dropped 4 bases and J dropped 5; count of bases not matched to a gene: 10. The germline CDR1 and CDR2 sequences are SGDLS and YYNGEE. The CDR3 sequence is 16 residues long. The chain's CDR3 is CASSPRGRGRDNEQFF. CDR3 bases: TGTGCCAGCAGCCCTCGGGGGCGCGGGAGGGACAATGAGCAGTTCTTC.

The CDR3 nucleotides read TGTGCCAGCAGCTTAAGGGGGGGCGCCAAAAACATTCAGTACTTC. This sequence encodes CASSLRGGAKNIQYF. This chain uses TRBV7-9 with TRBJ2-4, with D possibly TRBD2 on 7 matching bases. CDR1 and CDR2 from the germline V gene are SEHNR and FQNEAQ (reference sequence). This CDR3 is 15 amino acids long. Deletions cut 2 bases from V and 1 base from J, with 9 bases between.

This clone came up once. The chain uses TRBV27 and TRBJ1-2, with D tentatively TRBD1 (6 bases). V was clipped by 8 bases and J by 3 bases, with 19 bases between them. This CDR3 comprises 15 residues. Germline lookup yields CDR1 MNHEY and CDR2 SMNVEV (reference sequence). CDR3: CASHRVGGPDYGYTF. Here the CDR3 DNA reads TGTGCCAGCCATCGCGTCGGGGGGCCAGACTATGGCTACACCTTC.

In its sample, this clone was seen a few times. V and J are TRBV6-4 and TRBJ1-2; 7 bases map to TRBD1. The germline V gene has CDR1 MRHNA and CDR2 SNTAGT. This CDR3 region has 16 residues. Trimming removed 0 bases from V and 6 bases from J; junction bases left unmatched: 10. CDR3 residues: CASSDSWDSRTNGYTF. CDR3 nucleotides: TGTGCCAGCAGTGACTCCTGGGACAGTCGAACTAATGGCTACACCTTC.

The J gene is TRBJ1-5, the V gene TRBV19; possibly TRBD1 for D (6 bases). Trimming took off 6 bases at V and 1 base at J, with 16 bases between the two ends. Per germline, CDR1 LNHDA and CDR2 SQIVND (reference sequence). The CDR3 runs to 16 residues. In nucleotides, the CDR3 is TGTGCCAGTAGCCGCCGGCAGGGGTCGAGCAATCAGCCCCAGCATTTT. It encodes CASSRRQGSSNQPQHF.

This sequence joins TRBV6-5 and TRBJ1-2, with a possible D match to TRBD1 (6 bases). CDR1 and CDR2 from the germline V gene are MNHEY and SVGAGI. V dropped 10 bases and J dropped 0 bases, with 15 bases sitting between them. CDR3 length: 14 residues. Here the CDR3 reads CATTATGSNYGYTF. DNA of the CDR3: TGTGCCACCACTGCCACAGGGTCTAACTATGGCTACACCTTC.

The CDR3 protein is CASSRTAYEQYF. CDR3 in DNA: TGTGCCAGCAGTAGGACAGCATACGAGCAGTACTTC. This chain links TRBV6-2 or TRBV6-3 with TRBJ2-7; tentative D call: TRBD1 (6 bases). Germline V gene sequence: CDR1 MNHEY, CDR2 SVGEGT. CDR3 size: 12 residues. The V and J ends lost 5 bases and 4 bases respectively, with 9 bases between them.

The chain employs TRBV6-5 and TRBJ2-7; TRBD1 aligns across 8 bases. The CDR3 length is 15 residues. With V trimmed by 8 bases and J by 0 bases, 9 bases remained unmatched. The germline V gene encodes CDR1 MNHEY and CDR2 SVGAGI. CDR3: CASESGTGVSYEQYF. The CDR3 nucleotides are TGTGCCAGCGAATCCGGGACAGGCGTCTCCTACGAGCAGTACTTC.

This clone was seen only once. The chain carries TRBV6-5 and TRBJ2-7; 9 nucleotides match TRBD1. Germline V CDR1 and CDR2: MNHEY, SVGAGI. V shed 10 bases, J shed 2 bases, and the junction held 6 bases outside the gene matches. The CDR3 has 13 amino acids. For the CDR3, the DNA is TGTGCCACCGGAGGGGACAGGGCCTACGAGCAGTACTTC. Protein product: CATGGDRAYEQYF.

V is TRBV29-1 and J is TRBJ1-5; tentatively, D is TRBD1 (6 bases). Germline assignment: CDR1 SQVTM and CDR2 ANQGSEA. V was shortened by 4 bases and J by 1 base, with 8 bases between the two germline ends. The CDR3 length is 13 residues. CDR3 coding DNA: TGCAGCGTTGGACAGGCGAGCAATCAGCCCCAGCATTTT. It encodes CSVGQASNQPQHF.

The genes are TRBV2 and TRBJ1-6; a possible D gene is TRBD1 (6 bases). CDR1 is SNHLY, CDR2 FYNNEI, per germline. This CDR3 has 10 residues. The V end was cut by 7 bases, the J end by 16 bases, with 11 bases between. The CDR3 DNA sequence: TGTGCCAGCAAGGTGGGGGCACTCCACTTT. Protein sequence: CASKVGALHF.

This clone has a single count. The chain recombines TRBV7-2 with TRBJ1-6; D remains ambiguous. In germline, CDR1 is SGHTA, CDR2 FQGNSA. There are 13 residues in the CDR3. V lost 5 bases to trimming and J lost 6 bases, with 8 bases between them. As DNA, the CDR3 is TGTGCCAGCAGCGCGAGCGTTAATTCACCCCTCCACTTT. Translating it yields CASSASVNSPLHF.

The chain links TRBV7-9 to TRBJ1-5, with TRBD1 as a possible D gene (5 bases). This CDR3 has 16 amino acids. V shed 1 base and J shed 2 bases, with 12 bases lying between them. The germline V gene has CDR1 SEHNR and CDR2 FQNEAQ (reference sequence). The CDR3 loop is CASSLVGGTGNQPQHF. In nucleotides, the CDR3 is TGTGCCAGCAGCTTAGTAGGCGGGACGGGCAATCAGCCCCAGCATTTT.

This rearrangement joins TRBV7-2 to TRBJ2-7; 7 nucleotides align to TRBD2. CDR3 size: 16 residues. Germline loops: CDR1 SGHTA, CDR2 FQGNSA. J gave up 1 base and V 1 base, and 7 bases lay outside the gene matches. This CDR3 reads CASSLGSGGGSYEQYF. In DNA, the CDR3 is TGTGCCAGCAGCTTAGGTAGTGGGGGGGGATCCTACGAGCAGTACTTC. The variable domain in full, with the rest retrieved from reference TRBV7-2 and TRBJ2-7, is GAGVSQSPSNKVTEKGKDVELRCDPISGHTALYWYRQSLGQGLEFLIYFQGNSAPDKSGLPSDRFSAERTGGSVSTLTIQRTQQEDSAVYLCASSLGSGGGSYEQYFGPGTRLTVT.

The V and J genes are TRBV7-2 and TRBJ2-3; the D gene is possibly TRBD2 (6 bases). The CDR3 runs to 15 residues. Per germline, CDR1 SGHTA and CDR2 FQGNSA. With 5 bases removed from V and 0 bases from J, the gap between germline ends came to 12 bases. Here the CDR3 DNA reads TGTGCCAGCAGCCGGGGGAGCCCTAGCACAGATACGCAGTATTTT. Its protein is CASSRGSPSTDTQYF.

The V gene is TRBV6-2 or TRBV6-3, the J gene TRBJ1-1, with D possibly being TRBD1 (6 bases). The germline V and J ends were trimmed by 2 bases and 6 bases, with 13 bases remaining between them. CDR1 is MNHEY, CDR2 SVGEGT, per germline. This CDR3 has 14 residues. CDR3 in amino acids: CASSYGGLVAEAFF. CDR3 DNA: TGTGCCAGCAGTTACGGGGGGCTTGTCGCTGAAGCTTTCTTT.

The chain has TRBV29-1 and TRBJ1-1; possibly TRBD1 for D (6 bases). The V gene's germline CDR1 is SQVTM and CDR2 ANQGSEA. V dropped 4 bases and J dropped 3 bases, with 9 bases sitting between them. CDR3 size: 12 residues. CDR3 coding DNA: TGCAGCGTTGTAGGGGGGGACACTGAAGCTTTCTTT. Residues: CSVVGGDTEAFF.

This chain connects TRBV2 to TRBJ1-2; TRBD1 might be the D (5 bases). The CDR3 loop spans 15 amino acids. V lost 4 bases and J 4 bases, leaving 16 bases between the germline ends. Germline V gene data show CDR1 as SNHLY and CDR2 as FYNNEI. The CDR3: CASSGRGGSSYGYTF. The CDR3 nucleotides are TGTGCCAGCAGTGGCCGGGGGGGGTCGAGCTATGGCTACACCTTC.

The rearrangement uses TRBV9 and TRBJ2-5; unclear D gene. The V and J ends lost 0 bases and 3 bases respectively, with 3 bases between them. Germline values: CDR1 SGDLS, CDR2 YYNGEE. This CDR3 has 12 residues. CDR3 loop: CASSVAEETQYF. CDR3 DNA sequence: TGTGCCAGCAGCGTAGCGGAAGAGACCCAGTACTTC.

The chain carries TRBV19 and TRBJ1-2; tentative D call: TRBD1 (6 bases). Germline assignment: CDR1 LNHDA and CDR2 SQIVND (reference sequence). CDR3 length equals 12 residues. Trimming removed 7 bases from V and 4 bases from J, with 10 bases in between. CDR3 bases: TGTGCCAGTAAAGGACAGATCTATGGCTACACCTTC. Translated, it gives CASKGQIYGYTF.